This TCR beta chain was recorded in a study of human T cells and chemical hapten exposure. Study conclusions and caveats: Patch test score rose with PT1 expanded TCR count, significant at thresholds 8, 16 and 32, not 4.

As for time point: patch test 1, 2 weeks after DPC sensitization. Treatment noted: therapeutic diphenylcyclopropenone sensitization with weekly scalp DPC. Alopecia patients between 18 and 70 years old and suitable for DPC were used as donors. It was from unfractionated whole blood that total RNA was extracted. CDR1 and CDR2 (germline): SGDLS, YYNGEE. This CDR3 has 15 amino acids. V trimming: 4 bases; J trimming: 6 bases; junction bases outside the gene matches: 9. This clonotype was counted at least ten times. As yet, its antigen is unknown. As the library was built, unique molecular identifiers were attached to individual cDNA molecules. MiXCR, applied by TCRdb to the RACE reads, yields one record per CDR3 protein. The sample contains around 160,000 distinct CDR3 sequences, roughly 14% of which appear only once.

The TCR comes from a woman between 25 and 40 years old with alopecia areata. Some clones in this sample may be carry-over from other donors' samples. This chain joins TRBV9 and TRBJ2-2; 7 positions agree with TRBD2. Sequencing was performed on whole blood, taken in connection with sensitization to the hapten diphenylcyclopropenone (DPC). The CDR3 loop reads CASSKRDGGAGELFF. CDR3 sequence (DNA): TGTGCCAGCAGCAAGCGGGACGGCGGCGCCGGGGAGCTGTTTTTT.